Sequencing of this T cell receptor (beta chain) was carried out in a study of blood T cells in healthy people across ages. Turning to the study itself: T cells yielded about one barcoded beta molecule per two cells through template switching.

The sample holds a few counts of this clonotype. Its antigen remains unknown. The CDR3 has 16 residues. CDR1 is DFQATT, CDR2 SNEGSKA, per germline (reference sequence). V gave up 2 bases and J gave up 3 bases; unmatched junction bases: 4. Overall study results and limits: Using unsorted PBMCs precluded a conclusive naive versus antigen-experienced comparison. There was a strong correlation between TCR beta diversity and naive T cell percentage. Long-lived donors carried more naive CD4+ cells and greater diversity than aged donors.

Alongside a J-beta primer mix, a sample-barcoded 5' primer served in a second PCR lasting about 6 to 11 cycles. One entry per CDR3 protein results from TCRdb running MiXCR on the 5' RACE reads. Of some 1.7 million distinct CDR3 sequences listed, approximately 30% were seen once; the top ten hold approximately 7.7%. This receptor was obtained from a young woman in good health. The rearrangement uses TRBV20-1 and TRBJ2-3; 14 bases map to TRBD2. The specimen sequenced was blood. DNA of the CDR3: TGCAGTGCTAGACGACTAGCGGGAGGGCCAACAGATACGCAGTATTTT. Its protein product is CSARRLAGGPTDTQYF.